Following are 12 T cell receptor beta chains from one sample sequenced in a study of CDR3 diversity in severe acne. TCRdb recomputed calls from the PCR reads with MiXCR, one row per CDR3 protein. This sample carries approximately 79,000 distinct CDR3 sequences, about half of them seen once, and the ten largest clones take 10%. The sequenced sample was blood. These receptor sequences come from a male donor in good health, serving as a control.

The J gene is TRBJ2-7, the V gene TRBV7-9; D may correspond to TRBD1 or TRBD2 (6 bases each). Germline values: CDR1 SEHNR, CDR2 FQNEAQ (reference sequence). This CDR3 comprises 16 residues. Trimming removed 5 bases from V and 3 bases from J, with 20 bases in between. CDR3 bases: TGTGCCAGCAGCCCTGAGGAGGGGGTTCCCGTCTACGAGCAGTACTTC. Translation gives CASSPEEGVPVYEQYF.

The chain is built from TRBV6-1 and TRBJ2-6, with 12 bases that match TRBD1. V shed 6 bases, J shed 0 bases, and the junction held 12 bases outside the gene matches. The V gene's germline CDR1 is MNHNS and CDR2 SASEGT. CDR3 size: 20 residues. In DNA form, the CDR3 reads TGTGCCAGCAGGGGGGACAGGGGGCTGTATGGAGGCTCTGGGGCCAACGTCCTGACTTTC. Translation: CASRGDRGLYGGSGANVLTF.

V and J are TRBV7-9 and TRBJ1-1, with a possible D match to TRBD1 (5 bases). Trimming cost V 5 bases and J 5 bases, with 12 bases left between them. Germline V gene data show CDR1 as SEHNR and CDR2 as FQNEAQ (reference sequence). The CDR3 totals 13 residues. CDR3 sequence: CASSQTRGTEAFF. DNA of the CDR3: TGTGCCAGCAGCCAGACTAGGGGAACTGAAGCTTTCTTT.

This clonotype was recorded once. The J gene is TRBJ2-7, the V gene TRBV10-1; 10 bases are a match to TRBD2. Germline V gene sequence: CDR1 WNHNN, CDR2 SYGVQD (reference sequence). The CDR3 covers 14 residues. With 5 bases clipped from V and 5 bases from J, the junction kept 6 bases outside the gene matches. Here the CDR3 DNA reads TGCGCCAGCAGTCCTCTAGCGGGAGACGACGAGCAGTACTTC. This gives the protein CASSPLAGDDEQYF.

The chain carries TRBV25-1 and TRBJ1-5, with D maybe TRBD1 (6 bases). CDR1 MGHDK and CDR2 SYGVNS come from the germline V gene. The CDR3 length is 15 residues. With 0 bases removed from V and 11 bases from J, the gap between germline ends came to 17 bases. CDR3 protein: CASSEYGRGQETQHF. DNA for the CDR3: TGTGCCAGCAGTGAATATGGCAGGGGCCAAGAGACCCAGCATTTT.

The V call is TRBV9, the J call TRBJ1-1; maybe TRBD1 (5 bases). Trimming shortened V by 7 bases and J by 11 bases, and 18 bases separated the two germline ends. CDR1 is SGDLS and CDR2 is YYNGEE in the germline V gene. CDR3 length: 12 residues. The CDR3: CASGGDQEGAFF. For the CDR3, the DNA is TGTGCCAGCGGCGGCGACCAGGAGGGGGCTTTCTTT.

At least ten counts were recorded for this clonotype. V gene TRBV25-1 combines with J gene TRBJ1-2; TRBD1 matches at 8 bases. Trimming removed 1 base from V and 4 bases from J; junction bases left unmatched: 14. The CDR3 runs 18 residues. Germline V gene data show CDR1 as MGHDK and CDR2 as SYGVNS. Here the CDR3 reads CASSEFGGQGEVGYGYTF. CDR3 sequence (DNA): TGTGCCAGCAGTGAATTCGGAGGACAGGGAGAAGTCGGCTATGGCTACACCTTC.

The chain combines TRBV20-1 with TRBJ1-2; TRBD1 aligns across 9 bases. With 5 bases clipped from V and 5 bases from J, the junction kept 12 bases outside the gene matches. CDR1 and CDR2 (germline): DFQATT, SNEGSKA (reference sequence). The length of the CDR3 is 15 residues. The CDR3 sequence is CSALPGTGLEYGYTF. CDR3 nucleotides: TGCAGTGCTCTCCCCGGGACAGGGTTAGAGTATGGCTACACCTTC.

The V and J genes are TRBV6-9 and TRBJ2-7; 14 nucleotides match TRBD2. This CDR3 region has 15 residues. Per germline, CDR1 MNHGY and CDR2 SVAAGI. The V segment lost 5 bases and the J segment 3 bases; nucleotides outside the gene matches: 3. The CDR3 bases are TGTGCCAGCAGTGGACTAGCGGGAGGCCTCTACGAGCAGTACTTC. Encoded protein: CASSGLAGGLYEQYF.

This clonotype was observed a few times. The chain links TRBV7-2 to TRBJ1-1, with a weak D call TRBD1 (6 bases). The CDR3 runs 14 residues. Between the trimmed V and J ends, which lost 5 bases and 3 bases, there was a span of 13 bases. Germline-derived CDR1 and CDR2 are SGHTA and FQGNSA. This CDR3 is CASSGKQGHTEAFF. DNA of the CDR3: TGTGCCAGCAGCGGGAAACAGGGACACACTGAAGCTTTCTTT.

This clonotype was counted a few times. The chain is built from TRBV25-1 and TRBJ2-2; D possibly uses TRBD1 or TRBD2 (5 bases each). CDR1 and CDR2 (germline): MGHDK, SYGVNS. The V gene lost 3 bases and the J gene lost 6 bases, with 11 bases spanning the gap. CDR3 length: 14 residues. Here the CDR3 reads CASSDPGTAGELFF. The CDR3 nucleotides are TGTGCCAGCAGTGATCCCGGGACGGCCGGGGAGCTGTTTTTT.

The V call is TRBV5-1, the J call TRBJ2-3; 14 bases agree with TRBD2. This CDR3 contains 15 residues. Trimming removed 3 bases from V and 9 bases from J; junction bases left unmatched: 6. Looked up from germline, CDR1 is SGHRS and CDR2 is YFSETQ. The CDR3 sequence: CASSSTSGGAATQYF. DNA of the CDR3: TGCGCCAGCAGCTCGACTAGCGGGGGGGCGGCCACGCAGTATTTT.